Listed below are T cell receptor beta chains from one sample, sequenced in a study of shared clonotypes between healthy human individuals. Assay: immunoSEQ multiplex PCR; the TCRdb copy retains only in-frame clones and omits some. Among fewer than 3 million clones listed, 85% to 95% were seen once. Source material: naive CD4+ T cells from PBMCs. The receptors derive from a man between 18 and 29 years old in good health. Some clones in this sample may be carry-over from other donors' samples. Each CDR3 is given with its conserved first and last residue. The D gene is left open where the match is weak. Not every row has a clone size; where given, it reads once, few, many or a size class.

v_gene: TRBV30; j_gene: TRBJ1-1; abundance: few; d_gene: .; CDR3aa: CAWSVRGAKNTEAFF; CDR3nt: TGTGCCTGGAGTGTACGAGGGGCTAAAAACACTGAAGCTTTCTTT
v_gene: TRBV4-1; j_gene: TRBJ2-1; abundance: .; d_gene: .; CDR3aa: CASSQDTTVYNEQFF; CDR3nt: TGCGCCAGCAGCCAAGATACCACAGTCTACAATGAGCAGTTCTTC
v_gene: TRBV7-3; j_gene: TRBJ1-2; abundance: .; d_gene: .; CDR3aa: CASSLTAAGYGYTF; CDR3nt: TGTGCCAGCAGCTTAACGGCGGCGGGGTATGGCTACACCTTC
v_gene: TRBV4-1; j_gene: TRBJ2-6; abundance: .; d_gene: .; CDR3aa: CASSHPGGFSPVPSGANVLTF; CDR3nt: TGCGCCAGCAGCCACCCTGGGGGGTTCTCCCCGGTTCCCTCTGGGGCCAACGTCCTGACTTTC
v_gene: TRBV28; j_gene: TRBJ2-5; abundance: .; d_gene: .; CDR3aa: CASSLMLIGGNPTQYF; CDR3nt: TGTGCCAGCAGTTTAATGCTCATCGGTGGGAATCCGACCCAGTACTTC
v_gene: TRBV18; j_gene: TRBJ1-2; abundance: .; d_gene: TRBD1; CDR3aa: CASSPNRDSNYGYTF; CDR3nt: TGTGCCAGCTCACCGAACCGGGACAGTAACTATGGCTACACCTTC
v_gene: TRBV5-1; j_gene: TRBJ2-5; abundance: .; d_gene: TRBD2; CDR3aa: CASSRLTSGQETQYF; CDR3nt: TGCGCCAGCAGCCGATTGACTAGCGGGCAAGAGACCCAGTACTTC
v_gene: TRBV5-6; j_gene: TRBJ2-5; abundance: .; d_gene: .; CDR3aa: CASSRTVKETQYF; CDR3nt: TGTGCCAGCAGCAGGACAGTAAAAGAGACCCAGTACTTC
v_gene: TRBV5-4; j_gene: TRBJ1-1; abundance: .; d_gene: .; CDR3aa: CASTPQGHAEAFF; CDR3nt: TGTGCCAGCACCCCACAGGGCCACGCTGAAGCTTTCTTT
v_gene: TRBV11-2; j_gene: TRBJ2-5; abundance: .; d_gene: .; CDR3aa: CASSLTSPGETQYF; CDR3nt: TGTGCCAGCAGCTTAACATCCCCTGGGGAGACCCAGTACTTC
v_gene: TRBV6-5; j_gene: TRBJ1-3; abundance: .; d_gene: .; CDR3aa: CASSYGRPLRGNTIYF; CDR3nt: TGTGCCAGCAGTTACGGTCGGCCATTGAGAGGAAACACCATATATTTT
v_gene: TRBV2; j_gene: TRBJ2-5; abundance: .; d_gene: TRBD1; CDR3aa: CASGRPTGGEETQYF; CDR3nt: TGTGCCAGCGGGAGACCTACAGGGGGCGAGGAGACCCAGTACTTC
v_gene: TRBV6-6; j_gene: TRBJ2-2; abundance: .; d_gene: .; CDR3aa: CASSTGRAGTGELFF; CDR3nt: TGTGCCAGCAGTACGGGACGGGCGGGCACCGGGGAGCTGTTTTTT
v_gene: TRBV5-1; j_gene: TRBJ2-3; abundance: .; d_gene: .; CDR3aa: CASSHKLERGTDTQYF; CDR3nt: TGCGCCAGCAGTCATAAGCTGGAGCGGGGCACAGATACGCAGTATTTT
v_gene: TRBV5-1; j_gene: TRBJ1-5; abundance: once; d_gene: .; CDR3aa: CASRLGDYSNQPQHF; CDR3nt: TGCGCCAGCAGACTCGGAGATTATAGCAATCAGCCCCAGCATTTT
v_gene: TRBV19; j_gene: TRBJ2-3; abundance: .; d_gene: .; CDR3aa: CASKPQSSGTDTQYF; CDR3nt: TGTGCCAGTAAACCCCAGTCCAGCGGCACAGATACGCAGTATTTT
v_gene: TRBV5-1; j_gene: TRBJ2-7; abundance: .; d_gene: .; CDR3aa: CASSPGWTNYEQYF; CDR3nt: TGCGCCAGCAGCCCGGGTTGGACGAACTACGAGCAGTACTTC
v_gene: TRBV6-5; j_gene: TRBJ1-6; abundance: .; d_gene: TRBD1; CDR3aa: CASSGTGNNSPLHF; CDR3nt: TGTGCCAGCAGTGGGACAGGGAACAATTCACCCCTCCACTTT
v_gene: TRBV5-1; j_gene: TRBJ1-1; abundance: .; d_gene: .; CDR3aa: CASSLGEGYTEAFF; CDR3nt: TGCGCCAGCAGCTTGGGGGAGGGATACACTGAAGCTTTCTTT
v_gene: TRBV6-6; j_gene: TRBJ2-5; abundance: .; d_gene: TRBD1; CDR3aa: CASTHGDSVPGTQYF; CDR3nt: TGTGCCAGCACCCACGGGGACAGTGTACCGGGGACCCAGTACTTC
v_gene: TRBV18; j_gene: TRBJ1-4; abundance: .; d_gene: .; CDR3aa: CASSLFGVGKLFF; CDR3nt: TGTGCCAGCTCACTCTTTGGGGTCGGAAAACTGTTTTTT
v_gene: TRBV21-1; j_gene: TRBJ1-1; abundance: once; d_gene: .; CDR3aa: CASSKEGRIAEAFF; CDR3nt: TGTGCCAGCAGCAAAGAGGGAAGGATCGCTGAAGCTTTCTTT
v_gene: TRBV28; j_gene: TRBJ2-6; abundance: .; d_gene: .; CDR3aa: CASEAGPVFGANVLTF; CDR3nt: TGTGCCAGTGAAGCAGGGCCCGTGTTCGGGGCCAACGTCCTGACTTTC
v_gene: TRBV15; j_gene: TRBJ2-3; abundance: .; d_gene: .; CDR3aa: CATSGGWRDSDTQYF; CDR3nt: TGTGCCACCAGCGGGGGCTGGCGGGATTCAGATACGCAGTATTTT
v_gene: TRBV28; j_gene: TRBJ1-2; abundance: .; d_gene: .; CDR3aa: CASSLSYANYGYTF; CDR3nt: TGTGCCAGCAGTTTATCCTACGCTAACTATGGCTACACCTTC
v_gene: TRBV4-1; j_gene: TRBJ2-4; abundance: .; d_gene: TRBD2; CDR3aa: CASSLDRLGLAGIKNIQYF; CDR3nt: TGCGCCAGCAGCCTGGACAGGTTAGGACTAGCGGGGATAAAAAACATTCAGTACTTC
v_gene: TRBV9; j_gene: TRBJ1-2; abundance: .; d_gene: .; CDR3aa: CASSVEPTIYYGYTF; CDR3nt: TGTGCCAGCAGCGTAGAGCCCACCATCTACTATGGCTACACCTTC
v_gene: TRBV4-1; j_gene: TRBJ2-7; abundance: .; d_gene: .; CDR3aa: CASSRSTAESYEQYF; CDR3nt: TGCGCCAGCAGCCGCTCAACCGCAGAAAGCTACGAGCAGTACTTC
v_gene: TRBV6-1; j_gene: TRBJ1-2; abundance: .; d_gene: .; CDR3aa: CASSEGNLRQLSF; CDR3nt: TGTGCCAGCAGTGAAGGGAATCTCAGACAGCTCTCCTTC
v_gene: TRBV18; j_gene: TRBJ1-4; abundance: .; d_gene: TRBD1; CDR3aa: CASSPPHTGGDEKLFF; CDR3nt: TGTGCCAGCTCACCACCGCATACAGGGGGCGATGAAAAACTGTTTTTT
v_gene: TRBV19; j_gene: TRBJ1-2; abundance: .; d_gene: .; CDR3aa: CASRLRDGTYGYTF; CDR3nt: TGTGCCAGCCGCCTCCGGGACGGGACTTATGGCTACACCTTC
v_gene: TRBV25-1; j_gene: TRBJ1-2; abundance: .; d_gene: .; CDR3aa: CASSDGRLPPGYTF; CDR3nt: TGTGCCAGCAGTGATGGGCGGCTTCCCCCTGGCTACACCTTC
v_gene: TRBV29-1; j_gene: TRBJ2-3; abundance: .; d_gene: .; CDR3aa: CSVEGQGGADTQYF; CDR3nt: TGCAGCGTTGAAGGGCAGGGGGGCGCAGATACGCAGTATTTT
v_gene: TRBV15; j_gene: TRBJ2-7; abundance: .; d_gene: TRBD2; CDR3aa: CATSSGTALAGGPSEQYF; CDR3nt: TGTGCCACCAGCAGTGGGACCGCCCTAGCGGGAGGGCCCAGCGAGCAGTACTTC
v_gene: TRBV5-1; j_gene: TRBJ2-2; abundance: .; d_gene: .; CDR3aa: CASSLAPTANTGELFF; CDR3nt: TGCGCCAGCAGCTTGGCCCCAACAGCGAACACCGGGGAGCTGTTTTTT
v_gene: TRBV15; j_gene: TRBJ2-7; abundance: .; d_gene: .; CDR3aa: CATSSGQRYSYEQYF; CDR3nt: TGTGCCACCAGCAGCGGACAGCGATACTCCTACGAGCAGTACTTC
v_gene: TRBV15; j_gene: TRBJ2-1; abundance: .; d_gene: .; CDR3aa: CATRRAQLPYNEQFF; CDR3nt: TGTGCCACCCGCAGGGCCCAACTCCCCTACAATGAGCAGTTCTTC
v_gene: TRBV28; j_gene: TRBJ2-7; abundance: few; d_gene: .; CDR3aa: CASSDYEQYF; CDR3nt: TGTGCCAGCAGCGACTACGAGCAGTACTTC
v_gene: TRBV5-1; j_gene: TRBJ2-2; abundance: .; d_gene: TRBD1; CDR3aa: CASSLQGDAGELFF; CDR3nt: TGCGCCAGCAGCTTGCAGGGGGATGCCGGGGAGCTGTTTTTT
v_gene: TRBV19; j_gene: TRBJ2-7; abundance: .; d_gene: .; CDR3aa: CASSIGRLYEQYF; CDR3nt: TGTGCCAGTAGTATAGGACGGCTCTACGAGCAGTACTTC
v_gene: TRBV7-7; j_gene: TRBJ2-1; abundance: .; d_gene: TRBD2; CDR3aa: CASSLGLAGGRHEQFF; CDR3nt: TGTGCCAGCAGCTTAGGGCTAGCGGGAGGGCGACATGAGCAGTTCTTC
v_gene: TRBV2; j_gene: TRBJ2-5; abundance: once; d_gene: .; CDR3aa: CASSNRDGETQYF; CDR3nt: TGTGCCAGCAGCAACCGGGACGGAGAGACCCAGTACTTC
v_gene: TRBV28; j_gene: TRBJ1-5; abundance: .; d_gene: TRBD1; CDR3aa: CASSLSRGSNQPQHF; CDR3nt: TGTGCCAGCAGTTTAAGCAGGGGGAGCAATCAGCCCCAGCATTTT
v_gene: TRBV7-2; j_gene: TRBJ2-5; abundance: .; d_gene: .; CDR3aa: CASSLPPQETQYF; CDR3nt: TGTGCCAGCAGCCTCCCCCCACAAGAGACCCAGTACTTC
v_gene: TRBV7-3; j_gene: TRBJ2-1; abundance: .; d_gene: .; CDR3aa: CASSLAYRAYNEQFF; CDR3nt: TGTGCCAGCAGCTTAGCTTACAGGGCGTACAATGAGCAGTTCTTC
v_gene: TRBV5-4; j_gene: TRBJ2-2; abundance: .; d_gene: .; CDR3aa: CASSRREWTGELFF; CDR3nt: TGTGCCAGCAGCCGCAGGGAATGGACCGGGGAGCTGTTTTTT
v_gene: TRBV28; j_gene: TRBJ2-1; abundance: .; d_gene: TRBD2; CDR3aa: CASSLVTSGWSSYNEQFF; CDR3nt: TGTGCCAGCAGTTTAGTGACTAGCGGTTGGAGCTCCTACAATGAGCAGTTCTTC
v_gene: TRBV2; j_gene: TRBJ2-3; abundance: .; d_gene: .; CDR3aa: CASRQGSTDTQYF; CDR3nt: TGTGCCAGCAGACAGGGTAGTACAGATACGCAGTATTTT
v_gene: TRBV18; j_gene: TRBJ2-1; abundance: .; d_gene: .; CDR3aa: CASSPILTGGNEQFF; CDR3nt: TGTGCCAGCTCACCGATTCTAACAGGAGGCAATGAGCAGTTCTTC
v_gene: TRBV14; j_gene: TRBJ1-1; abundance: .; d_gene: .; CDR3aa: CASSRDRGEINTEAFF; CDR3nt: TGTGCCAGCAGCCGAGATAGGGGGGAGATCAACACTGAAGCTTTCTTT
v_gene: TRBV6-6; j_gene: TRBJ2-7; abundance: .; d_gene: .; CDR3aa: CASRPSGDTYEQYF; CDR3nt: TGTGCCAGCAGGCCTTCGGGGGACACCTACGAGCAGTACTTC
v_gene: TRBV6-5; j_gene: TRBJ2-1; abundance: .; d_gene: .; CDR3aa: CASSYSLGTSGGEQFF; CDR3nt: TGTGCCAGCAGTTACTCCCTCGGGACTTCCGGGGGTGAGCAGTTCTTC